Presented here are 26 T cell receptor beta chains from one specimen sequenced in a study of T cells in Graves' hyperthyroidism and ophthalmopathy. Amplified TCR beta CDR3 regions came from RNA transcripts. The HTBI primer set was used in a first-round RT-PCR of the TCR CDR3. One entry per CDR3 protein, called by TCRdb with MiXCR from the multiplex PCR reads. The sample has over 250,000 distinct CDR3 sequences; approximately 23% are singletons. What was sequenced was blood. The receptors originated from a man under 40 with Graves' ophthalmopathy.

DNA of the CDR3: TGTGCCAGCAGATATGGACTTGTTGGCTACACCTTC. It codes for CASRYGLVGYTF. The chain recombines TRBV12-3 or TRBV12-4 with TRBJ1-2; D unresolved. This CDR3 is 12 amino acids long. V lost 6 bases and J 7 bases, leaving 12 bases between the germline ends.

This clonotype has at least ten counts. The gene calls are TRBV18 and TRBJ2-3, with 13 bases matching TRBD2. The ends lost 4 bases at V and 5 bases at J; junction bases unmatched: 0. This CDR3 is built from 14 residues. From germline, CDR1 is KGHSH and CDR2 LQKENI. The CDR3 sequence is CASSRLAGGDTQYF. The CDR3 DNA reads as TGTGCCAGCTCACGACTAGCGGGAGGAGATACGCAGTATTTT. The variable domain in full, completed from reference TRBV18 and TRBJ2-3, reads NAGVMQNPRHLVRRRGQEARLRCSPMKGHSHVYWYRQLPEEGLKFMVYLQKENIIDESGMPKERFSAEFPKEGPSILRIQQVVRGDSAAYFCASSRLAGGDTQYFGPGTRLTVL.

Ten or more counts support this clonotype. The V gene is TRBV30, the J gene TRBJ1-1; a possible D gene is TRBD1 (5 bases). This CDR3 comprises 11 residues. V lost 5 bases and J lost 10, with 14 bases in between. Germline lookup yields CDR1 GTSNPN and CDR2 SVGIG (reference sequence). CDR3 in amino acids: CAWLIAGRAFF. CDR3 sequence (DNA): TGTGCCTGGTTGATAGCGGGGCGAGCTTTCTTT.

Comment on this clonotype: Just one base apart from a much larger clone, this may be a read error. This sequence joins TRBV19 and TRBJ2-7; TRBD2 matches at 10 bases. Germline V lookup: CDR1 LNHDA, CDR2 SQIVND (reference sequence). The length of the CDR3 is 13 residues. The CDR3 coding sequence is TGTGCTACCGGGACTAGCGCGACCTCGGAGCAGTACTTC. Its translation: CATGTSATSEQYF.

A few counts support this clonotype. The chain couples TRBV11-3 to TRBJ2-2, with D perhaps being TRBD1 or TRBD2 (7 bases each). Between the trimmed V and J ends, which lost 6 bases and 5 bases, there was a span of 13 bases. CDR3 size: 14 residues. Germline-derived CDR1 and CDR2 are SGHNT and YENEEA. The CDR3 DNA follows: TGTGCCAGCAGAAGCAGGGGGGGTACCGGGGAGCTGTTTTTT. This gives the protein CASRSRGGTGELFF.

In DNA, the CDR3 is TGCAGCGTTGAAGCTAGCGGGATAACCTACGAGCAGTACTTC. Its protein is CSVEASGITYEQYF. V gene TRBV29-1 combines with J gene TRBJ2-7, with 9 bases fitting TRBD2. CDR1 is SQVTM, CDR2 ANQGSEA, per germline. Trimming cost V 1 base and J 2 bases; bases outside gene matches: 3. This CDR3 is 14 amino acids long.

Only a few counts were recorded for this clonotype. V usage is TRBV7-9 and J usage is TRBJ2-1, with D unclear. The CDR3 has 14 residues. Trimming removed 7 bases from V and 4 bases from J, with 14 bases in between. CDR1 is SEHNR, CDR2 FQNEAQ, per germline (reference sequence). The CDR3 protein is CASIPPGKYNEQFF. The CDR3 DNA reads TGTGCCAGCATCCCGCCGGGCAAATACAATGAGCAGTTCTTC.

This clonotype was picked up a small number of times. The J gene is TRBJ1-2, the V gene TRBV5-4, with TRBD1 identical over 7 bases. With 4 bases clipped from V and 2 bases from J, the junction kept 5 bases outside the gene matches. The CDR3 consists of 14 residues. Germline CDR1 SGHNT, CDR2 YYREEE (reference sequence). The CDR3 DNA is TGTGCCAGCAGCCCAGGGACAGAGAACTATGGCTACACCTTC. The encoded protein is CASSPGTENYGYTF.

This clonotype was seen a handful of times. The V and J genes are TRBV12-3 or TRBV12-4 and TRBJ2-5; D remains unclear. The CDR3 length is 14 residues. Trimming shortened V by 5 bases and J by 1 base, and 11 bases separated the two germline ends. CDR3 nucleotides: TGTGCCAGCAGTCCATCTTGGGGCCAAGAGACCCAGTACTTC. It translates to CASSPSWGQETQYF.

The V and J genes are TRBV11-3 and TRBJ2-7; D is perhaps TRBD1 (6 bases). The V gene lost 0 bases and the J gene lost 0 bases, with 9 bases spanning the gap. The CDR3 totals 15 residues. Germline V CDR1 and CDR2: SGHNT, YENEEA. CDR3 protein: CASSLEDRSSYEQYF. The DNA for the CDR3 is TGTGCCAGCAGCTTAGAAGACAGGAGCTCCTACGAGCAGTACTTC.

This chain uses TRBV2 with TRBJ1-2; D perhaps matches TRBD1 (5 bases). The V end was cut by 6 bases, the J end by 5 bases, with 13 bases between. This CDR3 is built from 13 residues. CDR1 SNHLY and CDR2 FYNNEI come from the germline V gene. The CDR3 sequence is CASRGGARYGYTF. The CDR3 DNA sequence: TGTGCCAGCAGGGGGGGTGCCCGATATGGCTACACCTTC.

A few counts support this clonotype. The chain recombines TRBV6-1 with TRBJ1-2, with 10 bases identical to TRBD1. With V trimmed by 5 bases and J by 0 bases, 6 bases remained unmatched. CDR3 length: 16 residues. Germline CDR1 and CDR2: MNHNS and SASEGT. CDR3 region: CASSTDRGQANYGYTF. The CDR3, as DNA: TGTGCCAGCAGTACCGACAGGGGGCAGGCTAACTATGGCTACACCTTC.

Many counts were recorded for this clonotype. V is TRBV18 and J is TRBJ1-1; no reliable D call. Trimming pared 3 bases from V and 8 bases from J, leaving 13 bases between. Germline lookup yields CDR1 KGHSH and CDR2 LQKENI. This CDR3 is 13 amino acids long. As DNA, the CDR3 is TGTGCCAGCTCACCGCGGCAGGAGTCGGAAGCTTTCTTT. Translating gives CASSPRQESEAFF.

This clonotype was observed many times. The chain has TRBV5-1 and TRBJ1-2; 7 positions agree with TRBD1. This CDR3 spans 15 amino acids. Germline lookup yields CDR1 SGHRS and CDR2 YFSETQ. V lost 4 bases to trimming and J lost 0 bases; unmatched junction nucleotides: 6. CDR3 DNA sequence: TGCGCCAGCAGCCCATGGACAGGAGCTAACTATGGCTACACCTTC. This sequence encodes CASSPWTGANYGYTF.

The rearrangement joins TRBV13 to TRBJ1-4; TRBD1 might be the D (5 bases). The CDR3 has 14 amino acids. V was trimmed by 2 bases and J by 8 bases, leaving 12 bases between them. Germline assignment: CDR1 PRHDT and CDR2 FYEKMQ (reference sequence). The CDR3 DNA sequence: TGTGCCAGCAGCTTATGGGGGGAGAAGGAAAAACTGTTTTTT. It is translated as CASSLWGEKEKLFF.

The gene calls are TRBV30 and TRBJ2-5; D not resolved. The CDR3 is 14 amino acids. Deletions cut 3 bases from V and 2 bases from J, with 13 bases between. The V gene's germline CDR1 is GTSNPN and CDR2 SVGIG (reference sequence). The chain's CDR3 is CAWSGGLRQETQYF. In DNA, the CDR3 is TGTGCCTGGAGCGGCGGTCTGCGACAAGAGACCCAGTACTTC. The full variable domain, its missing parts supplied by reference TRBV30 and TRBJ2-5, is SQTIHQWPATLVQPVGSPLSLECTVEGTSNPNLYWYRQAAGRGLQLLFYSVGIGQISSEVPQNLSASRPQDRQFILSSKKLLLSDSGFYLCAWSGGLRQETQYFGPGTRLLVL.

A few counts support this clonotype. This sequence joins TRBV6-5 and TRBJ1-2; D may be TRBD1 (5 bases). Germline loops: CDR1 MNHEY, CDR2 SVGAGI. The CDR3 has 15 residues. Trimming left V 2 bases short and J 8 bases short, with 18 bases between. DNA for the CDR3: TGTGCCAGCAGTTACAGTGGGGGACTGGCGAACGGCTACACCTTC. Protein sequence: CASSYSGGLANGYTF.

This clonotype has at least ten counts. The CDR3, as DNA: TGTGCCAGCAGCTTCGGGACTAGCGGGAGTTACAATGAGCAGTTCTTC. Protein product: CASSFGTSGSYNEQFF. This chain uses TRBV7-8 with TRBJ2-1; 14 bases match TRBD2. The V gene's germline CDR1 is SGHVS and CDR2 FQNEAQ. This CDR3 region has 16 residues. V was pared by 3 bases and J by 4 bases, with 2 bases of the junction left unmatched.

The chain is built from TRBV6-2 or TRBV6-3 and TRBJ2-7; 9 bases fit TRBD2. With V trimmed by 6 bases and J by 0 bases, 12 bases remained unmatched. Germline V gene lookup returns CDR1 MNHEY and CDR2 SVGEGT. This CDR3 spans 17 amino acids. The DNA for the CDR3 is TGTGCCAGCAGCCGTACCCAGGTAGCGGGAGTCTCCTACGAGCAGTACTTC. It translates to CASSRTQVAGVSYEQYF.

This clonotype was found a few times. This chain connects TRBV30 to TRBJ1-3; D remains ambiguous. The CDR3 is made up of 11 amino acids. CDR1 and CDR2 (germline): GTSNPN, SVGIG (reference sequence). The V end was cut by 4 bases, the J end by 1 base, with 2 bases between. CDR3 sequence: CAWKSGNTIYF. The CDR3 bases are TGTGCCTGGAAATCTGGAAACACCATATATTTT.

This clonotype was counted many times. The V call is TRBV28, the J call TRBJ1-2; 7 bases map to TRBD1. The CDR3 has 13 amino acids. Per the germline V gene, CDR1 is MDHEN and CDR2 is SYDVKM. Losses at the gene ends were 5 bases for V and 4 bases for J; bases not matched to a gene: 4. This CDR3 reads CASSPGDSYGYTF. The CDR3 nucleotides read TGTGCCAGCAGTCCCGGGGACAGCTATGGCTACACCTTC.

This clonotype was counted a few times. The chain employs TRBV24-1 and TRBJ1-1; D is ambiguous. The V end was cut by 2 bases, the J end by 2 bases, with 5 bases between. The V gene's germline CDR1 is KGHDR and CDR2 SFDVKD. The CDR3 is 13 residues long. The CDR3 DNA sequence: TGTGCCACCAGTGATTATCCCAACACTGAAGCTTTCTTT. It encodes CATSDYPNTEAFF.

The chain combines TRBV28 with TRBJ2-1, with 8 bases that match TRBD1. Germline CDR1 reads MDHEN; CDR2 reads SYDVKM. This CDR3 has 15 amino acids. V lost 4 bases to trimming and J lost 13 bases; unmatched junction nucleotides: 15. The CDR3 sequence: CASSSRTGSRELQFF. The CDR3 nucleotides read TGTGCCAGCAGTTCTCGGACAGGGTCTAGGGAGTTACAGTTCTTC. Together with reference TRBV28 and TRBJ2-1, the CDR3 gives the full variable domain: DVKVTQSSRYLVKRTGEKVFLECVQDMDHENMFWYRQDPGLGLRLIYFSYDVKMKEKGDIPEGYSVSREKKERFSLILESASTNQTSMYLCASSSRTGSRELQFFGPGTRLTVL.

In its sample, this clonotype was seen many times. The J gene is TRBJ2-7, the V gene TRBV3-1; no reliable D call. The CDR3 consists of 16 residues. V gave up 2 bases and J gave up 0 bases, with 14 bases separating them. CDR1 and CDR2 (germline): LGHDT, YNNKEL (reference sequence). CDR3 in DNA: TGTGCCAGCAGCCAACGCACAAGATCACCCTCCTACGAGCAGTACTTC. Encoded protein: CASSQRTRSPSYEQYF.

This clonotype occurred many times. The chain has TRBV11-3 and TRBJ2-5; possibly TRBD2 for D (6 bases). The CDR3 has 15 residues. Trimming shortened V by 4 bases and J by 4 bases, and 16 bases separated the two germline ends. The germline V gene has CDR1 SGHNT and CDR2 YENEEA. The CDR3 here is CASSSPGSRGETQYF. DNA of the CDR3: TGTGCCAGCAGCTCTCCCGGGAGCCGGGGAGAGACCCAGTACTTC.

Concerning this clonotype: A read error may explain this, as a much larger clone is one base away. The rearrangement uses TRBV11-3 and TRBJ2-1, with 12 bases lining up with TRBD2. CDR3 length equals 16 residues. CDR1 and CDR2 (germline): SGHNT, YENEEA. With V trimmed by 4 bases and J by 7 bases, 8 bases remained unmatched. CDR3 amino acids: CASSSDTSGRRNEQFF. In DNA form, the CDR3 reads TGTGCCAGCAGCTCAGATACTAGCGGGAGGAGGAATGAGCAGTTCTTC.